This entry features one T cell receptor beta chain sequence. Primers: 60 Vbeta forward and 13 Jbeta reverse. The assay was immunoSEQ multiplex PCR, and TCRdb's table has in-frame clones only and misses some. This sample has some 190,000 clones; about 77% occur once, and the top ten carry approximately 4.8%. The data derive from a study of cytomegalovirus exposure and HLA in healthy donors. Healthy people donating bone marrow made up the donors. The CDR3 contains 13 residues. Germline CDR1 reads SEHNR; CDR2 reads FQNEAQ (reference sequence). V was trimmed by 3 bases and J by 5 bases, leaving 10 bases between them.

The chain combines TRBV7-9 with TRBJ2-5, with D possibly TRBD2 on 5 matching bases. This TCR derives from a man younger than 40 in good health and CMV-seropositive. The material sequenced was PBMCs. The CDR3 sequence is CASSFTGEETQYF. The DNA of the CDR3 is TGTGCCAGCAGCTTTACCGGGGAGGAGACCCAGTACTTC.